Listed below are T cell receptor beta chains from one sample, sequenced in a study of OX40 agonist ivuxolimab in advanced cancers. TCRdb keeps only in-frame clones here, not all; method: immunoSEQ multiplex PCR. This sample carries tens of thousands of clones, over 85% of them seen once, and the ten largest clones take around 26%. Specimen: CD4+ or CD8+ T cells sorted from blood, collected in a trial of the OX40 agonist ivuxolimab. The source of these receptors is an adult with an advanced solid tumor such as melanoma, head and neck, liver or kidney cancer. Both conserved end residues are part of each CDR3. D genes are given only for firm matches. Where a row states a size, it is once, few, many or the class of an expanded clone; other rows omit it.

>TRBV28|-|-|TRBJ2-7
TGTGCCAGCAGGTCACTAGTGTCAAGCTCCTACGAGCAGTACTTC
CASRSLVSSSYEQYF
>TRBV11-2|-|-|TRBJ1-2
TGTGCCAGCAGCTTATTCGGTCTGGGTTATGGCTACACCTTC
CASSLFGLGYGYTF
>TRBV4-1|-|-|TRBJ2-2
TGCGCCAGCAGCCAAGAGCCGGGGGCCAACACCGGGGAGCTGTTTTTT
CASSQEPGANTGELFF
>TRBV6-6|-|-|TRBJ2-7
TGTGCCAGCAGTGACAGACTAACCCCACCCAGGCGGTACTTC
CASSDRLTPPRRYF
>TRBV11-2|-|-|TRBJ2-7
TGTGCCAGCAGCCCTTCGGCGGTGAACGAGCAGTACTTC
CASSPSAVNEQYF
>TRBV5-6|-|-|TRBJ2-7
TGTGCCAGCAGCTTACAGGGCGAGCAGTACTTC
CASSLQGEQYF
>TRBV5-6|-|-|TRBJ2-3
TGTGCCAGCAGCTTGGAGGGACGTCGGGACACAGATACGCAGTATTTT
CASSLEGRRDTDTQYF
>TRBV29-1|-|few|TRBJ1-1
TGCAGCGTTGAACTAGGGAGGGGAGAAGCTTTCTTT
CSVELGRGEAFF
>TRBV25-1|-|-|TRBJ1-1
TGTGCCAGCAGTGAATATCGAGGAGGGGGGGGCACTGAAGCTTTCTTT
CASSEYRGGGGTEAFF
>TRBV9|-|few|TRBJ1-1
TGTGCCAGCGCGAGCGTACCGAACACTGAAGCTTTCTTT
CASASVPNTEAFF